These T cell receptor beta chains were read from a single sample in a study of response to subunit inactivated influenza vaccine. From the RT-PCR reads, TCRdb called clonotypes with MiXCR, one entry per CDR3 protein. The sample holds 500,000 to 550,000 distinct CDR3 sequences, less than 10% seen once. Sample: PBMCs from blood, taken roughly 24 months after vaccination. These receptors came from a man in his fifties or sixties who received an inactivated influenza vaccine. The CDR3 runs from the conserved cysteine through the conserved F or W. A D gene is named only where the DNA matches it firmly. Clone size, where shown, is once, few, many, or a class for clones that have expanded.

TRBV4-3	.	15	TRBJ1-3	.	CASSQDELVENTIYF
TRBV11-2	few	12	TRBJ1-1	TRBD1	CASSLRGQAAFF
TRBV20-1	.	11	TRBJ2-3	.	CSARDRDTQYF
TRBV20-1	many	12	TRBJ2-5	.	CSAPYLQETQYF
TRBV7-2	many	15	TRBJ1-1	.	CASSLGRASSTEAFF
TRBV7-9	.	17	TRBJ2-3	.	CASSQDRYSWSRDTQYF
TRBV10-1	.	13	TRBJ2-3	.	CASTASSTDTQYF
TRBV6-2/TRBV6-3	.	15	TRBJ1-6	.	CASSARWGRNSPLHF
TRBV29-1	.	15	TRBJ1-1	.	CSAWAWGALWTEAFF
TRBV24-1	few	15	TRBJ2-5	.	CATSDPRLGQETQYF
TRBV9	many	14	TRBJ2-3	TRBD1	CASSVGQGADTQYF
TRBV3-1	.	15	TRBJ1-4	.	CASSHDGPAGEKLFF
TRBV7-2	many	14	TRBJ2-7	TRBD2	CASSLGGRAYEQYF
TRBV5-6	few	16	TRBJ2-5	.	CASSLRQSGVGETQYF
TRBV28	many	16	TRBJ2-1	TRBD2	CASSPQGLAPYNEQFF
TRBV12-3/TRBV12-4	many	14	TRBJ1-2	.	CASSLDRNNYGYTF
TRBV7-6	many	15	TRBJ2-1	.	CASSTGLSSYNEQFF
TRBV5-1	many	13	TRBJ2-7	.	CASSLVSSYEQYF
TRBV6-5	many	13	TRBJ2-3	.	CASSYSWGDTQYF
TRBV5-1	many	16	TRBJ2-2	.	CASSLELQRVTGELFF
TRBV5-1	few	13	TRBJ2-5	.	CASSLKQQETQYF
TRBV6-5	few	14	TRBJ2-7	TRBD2	CASSYWGGSYEQYF
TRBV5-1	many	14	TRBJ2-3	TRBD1	CASSWDRSTDTQYF
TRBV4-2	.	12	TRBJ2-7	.	CASSQDSHEQYF
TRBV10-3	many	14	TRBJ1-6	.	CAISVGGMGSPLHF
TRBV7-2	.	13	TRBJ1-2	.	CASSLAGGLSLTF
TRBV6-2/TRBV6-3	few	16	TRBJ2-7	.	CASSYQTGVYTYEQYF
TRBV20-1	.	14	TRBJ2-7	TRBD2	CSASPSGSSYEQYF
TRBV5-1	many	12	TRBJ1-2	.	CASSTDDYGYTF
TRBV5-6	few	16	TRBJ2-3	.	CASSLAGADSTDTQYF
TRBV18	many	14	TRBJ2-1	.	CASSPPGSYNEQFF
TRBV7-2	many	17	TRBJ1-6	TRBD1	CASSEDRGHPYNSPLHF
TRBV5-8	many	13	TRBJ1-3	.	CASSLKSGNTIYF
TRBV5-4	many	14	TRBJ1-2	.	CASSLDRLNYGYTF
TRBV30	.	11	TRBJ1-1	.	CAWTRGHEAFF
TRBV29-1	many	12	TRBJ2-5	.	CSVVRGGQTQYF
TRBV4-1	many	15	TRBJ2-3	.	CASSQVGGSADTQYF
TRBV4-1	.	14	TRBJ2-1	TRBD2	CASSLEAGTYEQFF
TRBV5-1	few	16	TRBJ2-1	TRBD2	CASSLRGLAGVDEQFF
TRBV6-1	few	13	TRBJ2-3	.	CASTMRGTDTQYF
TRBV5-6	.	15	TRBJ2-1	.	CASSLGRNSYNEQFF
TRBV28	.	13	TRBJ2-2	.	CAGGHSYTEELFF
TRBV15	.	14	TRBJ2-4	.	CATSRIRGENIQYF
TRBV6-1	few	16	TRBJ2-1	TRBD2	CASSERGGRAYNEQFF
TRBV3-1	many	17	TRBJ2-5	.	CASSQEMAGGRFATQYF
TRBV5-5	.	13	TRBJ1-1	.	CASSSLVDTEAFF
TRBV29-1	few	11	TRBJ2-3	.	CSVEFGDTQYF
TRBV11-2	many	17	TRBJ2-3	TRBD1	CASSLYSLSGGFDTQYF